These T cell receptor beta chains were read from a single sample in a study of CXCR3-negative and CXCR3-positive naive CD8 T cells. Using the 5' RACE reads, TCRdb records one entry per CDR3 protein without DNA. This repertoire comprises roughly 110,000 distinct CDR3 sequences; its ten largest clones make up approximately 0.37%. Sequenced input: naive CXCR3+ CD8+ T cells from blood. All receptors derive from a human donor in good health. Some clones in this sample may be carry-over from other donors' samples. CDR3s include the opening cysteine and the closing phenylalanine or tryptophan.

J	V	CDR3
TRBJ1-1	TRBV14	CASSQIGTVSTPFFF
TRBJ2-6	TRBV25-1	CASSEFDGSTGDAGANVLTF
TRBJ1-1	TRBV7-9	CASSPRGSRGETFF
TRBJ1-1	TRBV29-1	CSVMGQAVAEAFF
TRBJ1-2	TRBV29-1	CSVDRQDYGYTF
TRBJ2-7	TRBV20-1	CSAKPRDSVWSYEQYF
TRBJ2-5	TRBV7-9	CASSLVGSGGQGTQYF
TRBJ2-1	TRBV7-9	CASTNFGRLPANEQFF
TRBJ2-5	TRBV30	CAWRETGEETQYF
TRBJ1-1	TRBV29-1	CSVLGGAALSTEAFF
TRBJ1-2	TRBV5-5	CASSLLPQDYLNYGYTF
TRBJ1-2	TRBV29-1	CSVEEKSRQEETF
TRBJ2-2	TRBV4-3	CASRGLAGDTGELFF
TRBJ2-3	TRBV15	CATSREGLATDTQYF
TRBJ2-7	TRBV7-9	CASSSGGDESYEQYF
TRBJ1-1	TRBV20-1	CSASFRHRMNTEAFF
TRBJ2-5	TRBV7-3	CASSLGLRTDEAQYF
TRBJ2-5	TRBV5-1	CASSLGDTQETQYF
TRBJ2-1	TRBV9	CASSPERGQGLYNEQFF
TRBJ2-1	TRBV9	CASSVRGHNNEQFF
TRBJ1-5	TRBV12-3/TRBV12-4	CASSLRRREDQGGYSNQPQHF
TRBJ2-7	TRBV5-1	CASSSVGRNVLYEQYF
TRBJ2-1	TRBV19	CASSSPGLAESSYNEQFF
TRBJ2-1	TRBV23-1	CASSQSEGQSSYNEQFF
TRBJ2-7	TRBV11-3	CASSLDRVGAAAYEQYF
TRBJ1-6	TRBV19	CASSTQTNSPLHF
TRBJ2-7	TRBV20-1	CSAIAGNPYEQYF
TRBJ2-1	TRBV19	CASSPWGYNEQFF
TRBJ1-2	TRBV28	CASLPLRDRYGYTF
TRBJ2-1	TRBV7-9	CASSLLGMGDNEQFF
TRBJ2-7	TRBV29-1	CSVEPSGTYEQYF
TRBJ1-6	TRBV6-6	CASSLGQGEDPYNSPLHF
TRBJ1-1	TRBV27	CASSSLNVIEAFF
TRBJ2-2	TRBV2	CASSDDPGELFF
TRBJ2-1	TRBV6-5	CASSAGGTYNEQFF
TRBJ2-2	TRBV7-2	CASSSSGTSGIDTGELFF